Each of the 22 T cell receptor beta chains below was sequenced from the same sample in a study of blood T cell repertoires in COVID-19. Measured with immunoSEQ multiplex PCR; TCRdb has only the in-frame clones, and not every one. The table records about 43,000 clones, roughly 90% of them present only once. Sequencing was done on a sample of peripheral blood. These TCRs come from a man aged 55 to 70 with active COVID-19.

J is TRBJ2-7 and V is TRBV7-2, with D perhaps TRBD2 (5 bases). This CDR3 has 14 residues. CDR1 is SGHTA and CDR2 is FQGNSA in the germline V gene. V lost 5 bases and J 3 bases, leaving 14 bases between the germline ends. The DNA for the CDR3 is TGTGCCAGCAGCCCACTAGTTGGTGGCTACGAGCAGTACTTC. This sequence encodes CASSPLVGGYEQYF.

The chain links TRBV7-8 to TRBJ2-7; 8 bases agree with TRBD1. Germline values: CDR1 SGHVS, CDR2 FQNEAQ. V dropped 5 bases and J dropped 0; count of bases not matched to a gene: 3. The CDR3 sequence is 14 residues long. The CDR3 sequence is CASSTGQGSYEQYF. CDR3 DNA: TGTGCCAGCAGCACTGGACAGGGCTCCTACGAGCAGTACTTC.

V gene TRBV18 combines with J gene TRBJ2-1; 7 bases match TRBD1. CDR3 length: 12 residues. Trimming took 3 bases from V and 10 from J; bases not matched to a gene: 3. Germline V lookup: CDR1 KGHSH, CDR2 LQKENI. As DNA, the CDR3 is TGTGCCAGCTCACCGGGACAGAGAGAGCAGTTCTTC. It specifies CASSPGQREQFF.

The chain's CDR3 is CASSSEREQFF. The CDR3 DNA is TGCGCCAGCAGCTCAGAGCGCGAGCAGTTCTTC. This chain uses TRBV5-1 with TRBJ2-1, with D unresolved. This CDR3 region has 11 residues. CDR1 is SGHRS, CDR2 YFSETQ, per germline. Trimming pared 3 bases from V and 10 bases from J, leaving 8 bases between.

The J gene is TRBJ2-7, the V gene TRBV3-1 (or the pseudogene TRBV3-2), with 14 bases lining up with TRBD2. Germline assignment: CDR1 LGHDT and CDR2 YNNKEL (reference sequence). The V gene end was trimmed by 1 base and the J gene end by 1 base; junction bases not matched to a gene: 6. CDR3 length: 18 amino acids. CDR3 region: CASSQGGTSGSFSYEQYF. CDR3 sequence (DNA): TGTGCCAGCAGCCAAGGGGGGACTAGCGGGAGTTTTTCCTACGAGCAGTACTTC.

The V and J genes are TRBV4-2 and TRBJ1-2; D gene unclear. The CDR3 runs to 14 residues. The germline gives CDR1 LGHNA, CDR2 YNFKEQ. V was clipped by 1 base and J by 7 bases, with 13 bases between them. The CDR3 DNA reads TGTGCCAGCAGCCAAGGAGGAGGGTTGGCTGGCTACACCTTC. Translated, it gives CASSQGGGLAGYTF.

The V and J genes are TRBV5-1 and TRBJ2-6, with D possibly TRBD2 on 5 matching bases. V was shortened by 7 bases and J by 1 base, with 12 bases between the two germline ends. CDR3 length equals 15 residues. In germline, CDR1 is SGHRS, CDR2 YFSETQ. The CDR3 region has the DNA TGCGCCAGCCACTCCCCGGGGTCTGGGGCCAACGTCCTGACTTTC. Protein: CASHSPGSGANVLTF.

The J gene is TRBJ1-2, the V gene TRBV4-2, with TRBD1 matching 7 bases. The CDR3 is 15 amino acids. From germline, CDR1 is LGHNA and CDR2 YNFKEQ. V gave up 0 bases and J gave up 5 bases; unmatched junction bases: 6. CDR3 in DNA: TGTGCCAGCAGCCAAGATATCGCAGGGGGTTATGGCTACACCTTC. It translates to CASSQDIAGGYGYTF.

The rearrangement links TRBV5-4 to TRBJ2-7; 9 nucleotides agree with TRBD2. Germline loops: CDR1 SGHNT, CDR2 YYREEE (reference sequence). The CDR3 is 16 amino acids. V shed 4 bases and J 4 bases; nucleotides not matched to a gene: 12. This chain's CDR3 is CASSAPLSSGTYEQYF. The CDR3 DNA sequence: TGTGCCAGCAGCGCCCCCCTTTCTAGCGGGACGTACGAGCAGTACTTC.

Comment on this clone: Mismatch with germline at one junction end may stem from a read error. The CDR3 here is CASSLGLATDQETQYF. The DNA of the CDR3 is TGCGCCAGCAGCTTGGGACTAGCGACCGACCAGGAGACCCAGTACTTC. This rearrangement joins TRBV5-1 to TRBJ2-5; 8 nucleotides match TRBD2. Looked up from germline, CDR1 is SGHRS and CDR2 is YFSETQ. The CDR3 has 16 amino acids.

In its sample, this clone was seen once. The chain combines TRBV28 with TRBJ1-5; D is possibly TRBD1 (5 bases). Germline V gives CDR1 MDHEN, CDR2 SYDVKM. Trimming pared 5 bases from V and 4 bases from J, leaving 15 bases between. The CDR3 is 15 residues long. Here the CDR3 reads CASSLEGAINQPQHF. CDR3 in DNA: TGTGCCAGCAGTCTCGAAGGGGCTATTAATCAGCCCCAGCATTTT.

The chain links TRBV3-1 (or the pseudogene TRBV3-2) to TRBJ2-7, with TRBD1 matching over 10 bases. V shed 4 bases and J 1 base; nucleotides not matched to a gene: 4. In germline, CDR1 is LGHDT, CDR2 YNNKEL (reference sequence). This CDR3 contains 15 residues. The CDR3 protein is CASSPGTGESYEQYF. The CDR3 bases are TGTGCCAGCAGCCCCGGGACAGGGGAATCCTACGAGCAGTACTTC.

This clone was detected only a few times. The chain's CDR3 is CATSGQGNNQPQHF. CDR3 coding DNA: TGTGCCACCAGTGGGCAGGGAAACAATCAGCCCCAGCATTTT. The chain carries TRBV24-1 and TRBJ1-5, with a possible D match to TRBD1 (5 bases). CDR1 and CDR2 (germline): KGHDR, SFDVKD. V lost 5 bases and J 3 bases, leaving 10 bases between the germline ends. The CDR3 runs 14 residues.

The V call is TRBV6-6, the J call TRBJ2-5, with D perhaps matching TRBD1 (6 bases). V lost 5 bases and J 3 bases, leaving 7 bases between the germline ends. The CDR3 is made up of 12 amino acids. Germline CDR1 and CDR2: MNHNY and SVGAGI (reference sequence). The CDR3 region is CASSPGEETQYF. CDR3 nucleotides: TGTGCCAGCAGTCCAGGGGAAGAGACCCAGTACTTC.

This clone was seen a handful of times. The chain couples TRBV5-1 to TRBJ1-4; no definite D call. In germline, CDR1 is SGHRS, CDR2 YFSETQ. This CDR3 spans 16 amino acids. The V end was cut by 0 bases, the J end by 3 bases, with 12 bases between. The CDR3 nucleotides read TGCGCCAGCAGCTTGGCGCCCCCGTCGGCTAATGAAAAACTGTTTTTT. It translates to CASSLAPPSANEKLFF.

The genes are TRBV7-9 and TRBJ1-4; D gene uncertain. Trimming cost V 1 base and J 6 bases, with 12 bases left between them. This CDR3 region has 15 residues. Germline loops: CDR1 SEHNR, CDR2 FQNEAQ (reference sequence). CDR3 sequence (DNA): TGTGCCAGCAGCTTAGGTGGGAGGTCTGATGAAAAACTGTTTTTT. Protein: CASSLGGRSDEKLFF.

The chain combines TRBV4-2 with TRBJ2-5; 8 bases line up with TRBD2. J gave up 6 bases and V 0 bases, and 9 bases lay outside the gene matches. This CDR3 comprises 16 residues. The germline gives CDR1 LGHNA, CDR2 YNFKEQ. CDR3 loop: CASSQDSGGAIQTQYF. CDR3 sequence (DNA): TGTGCCAGCAGCCAAGATTCGGGGGGGGCCATTCAGACCCAGTACTTC.

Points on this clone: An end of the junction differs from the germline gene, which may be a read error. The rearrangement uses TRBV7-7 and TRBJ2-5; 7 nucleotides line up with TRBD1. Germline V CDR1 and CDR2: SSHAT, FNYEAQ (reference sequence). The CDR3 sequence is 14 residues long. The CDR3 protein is CASSQTGSQETQYF. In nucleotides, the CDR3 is TGTGCTAGCAGCCAGACAGGGTCTCAAGAGACCCAGTACTTC.

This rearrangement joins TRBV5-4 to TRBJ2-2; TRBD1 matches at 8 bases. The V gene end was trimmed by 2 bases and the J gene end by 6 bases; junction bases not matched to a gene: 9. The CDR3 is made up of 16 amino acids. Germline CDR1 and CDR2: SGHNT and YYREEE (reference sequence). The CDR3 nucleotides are TGTGCCAGCAGCTTAGCAGGGGGCGAAGGGTCCGGGGAGCTGTTTTTT. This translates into CASSLAGGEGSGELFF.

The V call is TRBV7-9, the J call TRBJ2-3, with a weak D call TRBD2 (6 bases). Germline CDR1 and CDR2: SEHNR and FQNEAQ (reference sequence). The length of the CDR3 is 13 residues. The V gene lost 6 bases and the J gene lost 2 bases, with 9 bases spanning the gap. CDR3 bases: TGTGCCAGCAGAGGAGGGGTCACAGATACGCAGTATTTT. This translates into CASRGGVTDTQYF.

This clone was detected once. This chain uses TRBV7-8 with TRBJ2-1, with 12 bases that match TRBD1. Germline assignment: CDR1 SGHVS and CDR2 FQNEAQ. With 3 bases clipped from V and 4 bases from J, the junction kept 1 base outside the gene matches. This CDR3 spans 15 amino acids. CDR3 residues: CASSLGQGAYNEQFF. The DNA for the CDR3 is TGTGCCAGCAGCTTGGGACAGGGGGCTTACAATGAGCAGTTCTTC. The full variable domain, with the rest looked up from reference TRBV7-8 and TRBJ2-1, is GAGVSQSPRYKVAKRGQDVALRCDPISGHVSLFWYQQALGQGPEFLTYFQNEAQLDKSGLPSDRFFAERPEGSVSTLKIQRTQQEDSAVYLCASSLGQGAYNEQFFGPGTRLTVL.

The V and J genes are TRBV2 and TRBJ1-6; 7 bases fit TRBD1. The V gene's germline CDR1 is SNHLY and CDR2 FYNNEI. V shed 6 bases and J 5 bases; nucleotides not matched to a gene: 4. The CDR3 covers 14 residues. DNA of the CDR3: TGTGCCAGCAGCCCCGACAGGGATAATTCACCCCTCCACTTT. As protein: CASSPDRDNSPLHF.